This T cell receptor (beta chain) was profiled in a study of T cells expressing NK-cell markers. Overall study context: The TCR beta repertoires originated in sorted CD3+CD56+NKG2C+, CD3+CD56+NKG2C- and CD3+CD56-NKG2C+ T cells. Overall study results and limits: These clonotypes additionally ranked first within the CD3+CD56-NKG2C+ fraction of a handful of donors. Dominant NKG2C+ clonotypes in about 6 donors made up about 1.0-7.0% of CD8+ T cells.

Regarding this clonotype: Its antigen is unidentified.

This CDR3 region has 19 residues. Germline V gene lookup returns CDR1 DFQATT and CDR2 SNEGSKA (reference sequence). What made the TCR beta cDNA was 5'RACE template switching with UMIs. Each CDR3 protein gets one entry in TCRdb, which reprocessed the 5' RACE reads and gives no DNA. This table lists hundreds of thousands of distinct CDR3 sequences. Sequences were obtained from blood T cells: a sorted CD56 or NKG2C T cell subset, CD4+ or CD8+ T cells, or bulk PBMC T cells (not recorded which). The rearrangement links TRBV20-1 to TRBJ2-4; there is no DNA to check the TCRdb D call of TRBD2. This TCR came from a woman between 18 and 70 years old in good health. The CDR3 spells CSASAVFRTAALAKNIQYF.